A selection of T cell receptor beta chains follows, all from one sample in a study of blood T cell repertoires in COVID-19. This table comes from immunoSEQ multiplex PCR, and its TCRdb copy is limited to in-frame clones, with some not included. Found here are roughly 52,000 clones, roughly nine tenths of them singletons; the top ten hold 28%. The sequenced sample was peripheral blood. The receptors originated from a woman older than 75 with acute or convalescent COVID-19. Each CDR3 is given with its conserved first and last residue. A D gene is named only where the DNA matches it firmly. Clone size is not always given. Where it is, it says once, few, many or a class for expanded clones.

d_gene	v_gene	len	abundance	j_gene	CDR3nt	CDR3aa
TRBD2	TRBV6-5	15	-	TRBJ2-7	TGTGCCAGCAGTTACGGCGGGACTAGCGGCTACGAGCAGTACTTC	CASSYGGTSGYEQYF
TRBD1	TRBV6-2/TRBV6-3	14	-	TRBJ1-5	TGTGCCAGCAGTTACGGGACAGGGATTCAGCCCCAGCATTTT	CASSYGTGIQPQHF
-	TRBV12-3/TRBV12-4	13	-	TRBJ1-2	TGTGCCAGCATGATGCTATCCGATCATGGCTACACCTTC	CASMMLSDHGYTF
TRBD2	TRBV18	14	-	TRBJ2-1	TGTGCCAGCGGGACTAGCGGCCTCTACAATGAGCAGTTCTTC	CASGTSGLYNEQFF
TRBD2	TRBV7-9	17	once	TRBJ2-1	TGTGCCAGCAGCTTACCGGGACTAGCGGATTCCTACAATGAGCAGTTCTTC	CASSLPGLADSYNEQFF
TRBD2	TRBV28	15	-	TRBJ2-2	TGTGCCGGCCAAAACCTAGCGGGGGGCACCGGGGAGCTGTTTTTT	CAGQNLAGGTGELFF
TRBD1	TRBV5-8	15	-	TRBJ2-2	TGTGCCAGCAGGTCGGGACAGACGAACACCGGGGAGCTGTTTTTT	CASRSGQTNTGELFF
TRBD2	TRBV3-1/TRBV3-2	16	-	TRBJ2-7	TGTGCCAGCAGCCAAGAGGGGCGGGGGGTGCGCTACGAGCAGTACTTC	CASSQEGRGVRYEQYF
TRBD1	TRBV30	13	-	TRBJ1-4	TGTGCCTGTAAGACAGGGGATAATGAAAAACTGTTTTTT	CACKTGDNEKLFF
-	TRBV10-3	13	-	TRBJ1-1	TGTGCCATCAGTGACAGGGTGAACACTGAAGCTTTCTTT	CAISDRVNTEAFF
-	TRBV5-1	16	few	TRBJ1-2	TGCGCCAGCAGCGCGAGGAGTGCAGGGGAAGCTTCTGGCTACACCTTC	CASSARSAGEASGYTF
-	TRBV2	13	-	TRBJ2-5	TGTGCAGCCAAAGGGGGTTGGGAAGAGACCCAGTACTTC	CAAKGGWEETQYF
-	TRBV2	12	-	TRBJ2-2	TGTGCCAGCAGTGAAGACATCGGGGAGCTGTTTTTT	CASSEDIGELFF
TRBD2	TRBV11-3	17	-	TRBJ2-2	TGTGCCAGCAGCTTCGGAATACTAGCGGGTGTCGGCGGGGAGCTGTTTTTT	CASSFGILAGVGGELFF
TRBD1	TRBV6-6	15	-	TRBJ1-5	TGTGCCAGCAGTCCCCCGGGACAGCGGTCTCAGCCCCAGCATTTT	CASSPPGQRSQPQHF
-	TRBV11-2	15	-	TRBJ1-4	TGTGCCAGCAGCTTGGCGGGGCTCCTTAATGAAAAACTGTTTTTT	CASSLAGLLNEKLFF
TRBD1	TRBV18	13	-	TRBJ1-1	TGTGCCAGCTCACCGGGGACAGGTCTTGAAGCTTTCTTT	CASSPGTGLEAFF
-	TRBV18	14	-	TRBJ2-5	TGTGCCAGCTCACCTCAGGTCGGGGAAGAGACCCAGTACTTC	CASSPQVGEETQYF
-	TRBV12-3/TRBV12-4	13	few	TRBJ1-3	TGTGCCAGCAATGAAAACAGGGTAAACACCATATATTTT	CASNENRVNTIYF
-	TRBV6-5	14	-	TRBJ2-5	TGTGCCAGCAGTATATTGGTGGGCGCCGAGACCCAGTACTTC	CASSILVGAETQYF
-	TRBV5-6	14	-	TRBJ1-1	TGTGCCAGCAGCTTGGTCGGAGGCAACACTGAAGCTTTCTTT	CASSLVGGNTEAFF
-	TRBV7-9	13	-	TRBJ1-2	TGTGCCAGCAGCTTTGGAGGGAACTATGGCTACACCTTC	CASSFGGNYGYTF
-	TRBV5-1	13	once	TRBJ1-1	TGCGCCAGCAGCACGACAGCAAACACTGAAGCTTTCTTT	CASSTTANTEAFF
TRBD1	TRBV9	17	-	TRBJ1-4	TGTGCCAGCAGCGAGAGGGACAGACTTGCAACTAATGAAAAACTGTTTTTT	CASSERDRLATNEKLFF
TRBD1	TRBV10-3	14	-	TRBJ1-2	TGTGCCATCGGTAGAGGGACGGACAGGGATGGCTACACCTTC	CAIGRGTDRDGYTF
TRBD2	TRBV18	16	-	TRBJ2-5	TGTGCCAGCTCACCAATGATTCGGGGAGGGGAAGAGACCCAGTACTTC	CASSPMIRGGEETQYF
TRBD1	TRBV4-1	15	-	TRBJ1-6	TGCGCCAGCAGCAATTACGACAGGGGTAATTCACCCCTCCACTTT	CASSNYDRGNSPLHF
TRBD1	TRBV25-1	13	-	TRBJ1-2	TGTGCCAGCAGGGCCACAGGGGCAGGGGGCTACACCTTC	CASRATGAGGYTF
-	TRBV10-2	16	-	TRBJ2-1	TGCGCCAGCAGTGGCCCCACTGGCGGGGCTTACAATGAGCAGTTCTTC	CASSGPTGGAYNEQFF
-	TRBV30	11	-	TRBJ1-2	TGTGCCTGGAGTGAGCAGGGGGGCTACACCTTC	CAWSEQGGYTF
-	TRBV2	15	-	TRBJ1-6	TGTGCCAGCACTCTAGGGGGGGGAATAAGTGCACCCCTCCACTTT	CASTLGGGISAPLHF
TRBD1	TRBV11-2	14	few	TRBJ2-7	TGTGCCAGCAGCTCCAACAGGGGATTCGACGAGCAGTACTTC	CASSSNRGFDEQYF
TRBD1	TRBV5-4	17	-	TRBJ2-1	TGTGCCAGCAGCCGCCCTTCAGGGCAGGGGGCGTACAATGAGCAGTTCTTC	CASSRPSGQGAYNEQFF
-	TRBV29-1	13	-	TRBJ2-3	TGCAGCGTTGAACTCGGGTGGACAGATACGCAGTATTTT	CSVELGWTDTQYF
-	TRBV4-1	16	-	TRBJ1-3	TGCGCCAGCAGCCAAGATTGGCAGGGTTTTGGACACACCATATATTTT	CASSQDWQGFGHTIYF
-	TRBV10-2	13	-	TRBJ1-5	TGCGCCAGCAGTGATACCAGCGGTCAGCCCCAGCATTTT	CASSDTSGQPQHF
TRBD2	TRBV5-8	16	-	TRBJ2-5	TGTGCCAGCAGCTTCGGACTAGCGGGGGGGCAAGAGACCCAGTACTTC	CASSFGLAGGQETQYF
-	TRBV29-1	13	-	TRBJ1-2	TGCAGCGTTGGTCGCAGGGTTGACTATGGCTACACCTTC	CSVGRRVDYGYTF
TRBD2	TRBV3-1/TRBV3-2	18	-	TRBJ2-6	TGTGCCAGCAGCCAAGCTAGCGGGGGGGCCACTGGGGCCAACGTCCTGACTTTC	CASSQASGGATGANVLTF
-	TRBV18	15	-	TRBJ2-3	TGTGCCAGCTCACCAGGCCAGGGAAACACAGATACGCAGTATTTT	CASSPGQGNTDTQYF
-	TRBV5-6	13	-	TRBJ1-1	TGTGCCAGCAGTCTGGCGGGGAACACTGAAGCTTTCTTT	CASSLAGNTEAFF
-	TRBV2	14	-	TRBJ2-5	TGTGCCAGCAGTCTCGGACAACTCCAAGAGACCCAGTACTTC	CASSLGQLQETQYF
-	TRBV4-1	16	-	TRBJ1-4	-	CASSQDLDREMKNCFF
TRBD2	TRBV5-1	16	-	TRBJ2-5	TGCGCCAGCAGCACGGGACTAGCGGGGAACCAAGAGACCCAGTACTTC	CASSTGLAGNQETQYF
-	TRBV5-1	16	-	TRBJ1-6	TGCGCCAGCAGCTTGGCTCCGACAGGAAATAATTCACCCCTCCACTTT	CASSLAPTGNNSPLHF
-	TRBV4-2	15	-	TRBJ2-7	TGTGCCAGCAGCCAGGCCTCGACAGATACCTACGAGCAGTACTTC	CASSQASTDTYEQYF
-	TRBV28	14	-	TRBJ1-4	TGTGCCAGCAGACCAATCCAGGGGTTTGAAAAACTGTTTTTT	CASRPIQGFEKLFF
-	TRBV6-5	15	-	TRBJ2-7	TGTGCCAGCAGTTACTCAACACAGGCCTCCTACGAGCAGTACTTC	CASSYSTQASYEQYF
-	TRBV10-3	12	-	TRBJ1-2	TGTGCCATCAGTGAGTCGAGCTATGGCTACACCTTC	CAISESSYGYTF
-	TRBV3-1/TRBV3-2	13	-	TRBJ2-2	TGTGCCAGCAGCCCCCGGGGAGACGGGGAGCTGTTTTTT	CASSPRGDGELFF
-	TRBV5-1	14	-	TRBJ2-7	TGCGCCAGCAGCCCCGGGGTGATTGACTACGAGCAGTACTTC	CASSPGVIDYEQYF